Following are 5 T cell receptor beta chains from one sample sequenced in a study of blood T cell repertoires in COVID-19. The assay was immunoSEQ multiplex PCR, and TCRdb's table has in-frame clones only and misses some. The sample lists fewer than 250,000 clones; 89% were seen once. The sequencing input was peripheral blood. Receptors were obtained from a woman aged 35 to 49 with acute or convalescent COVID-19.

CDR3 coding DNA: TGTGCCAGTAGCGGACAGGGGAATTCACCCCTCCACTTT. Translated, it gives CASSGQGNSPLHF. The gene calls are TRBV19 and TRBJ1-6, with 9 nucleotides matching TRBD1. Unmatched junction bases numbered 1, after V lost 6 bases and J lost 7 bases. The length of the CDR3 is 13 residues. Germline V gene data show CDR1 as LNHDA and CDR2 as SQIVND (reference sequence).

This clone was detected once. The chain couples TRBV19 to TRBJ2-5; TRBD1 aligns across 9 bases. The CDR3 length is 15 residues. Germline CDR1 LNHDA, CDR2 SQIVND (reference sequence). V lost 5 bases to trimming and J lost 6 bases; unmatched junction nucleotides: 10. The CDR3 loop reads CASSSQTGGAKTQYF. CDR3 bases: TGTGCCAGTAGTTCGCAGACAGGGGGAGCGAAGACCCAGTACTTC.

The chain joins TRBV9 to TRBJ1-5; 7 bases align to TRBD1. This CDR3 has 17 residues. CDR1 is SGDLS and CDR2 is YYNGEE in the germline V gene. The J segment lost 4 bases and the V segment lost 5 bases, leaving 15 bases of the junction unmatched. The CDR3 coding sequence is TGTGCCAGCAGGGTATCTTGGCGACAGGGAAATAATCAGCCCCAGCATTTT. Its translation is CASRVSWRQGNNQPQHF.

The rearrangement joins TRBV4-2 to TRBJ2-1; 9 bases map to TRBD2. Trimming removed 0 bases from V and 3 bases from J; junction bases left unmatched: 3. The CDR3 runs 16 residues. Germline CDR1 and CDR2: LGHNA and YNFKEQ. The CDR3 bases are TGTGCCAGCAGCCAAGAAGCGGGGGGATTCTACAATGAGCAGTTCTTC. This gives the protein CASSQEAGGFYNEQFF.

The rearrangement uses TRBV15 and TRBJ2-7, with D maybe TRBD1 (6 bases). From germline, CDR1 is LNHNV and CDR2 YYDKDF (reference sequence). The V end was cut by 0 bases, the J end by 0 bases, with 27 bases between. This CDR3 comprises 21 residues. DNA of the CDR3: TGTGCCACCAGCAGAGAGATAACCCCCCACTCTTTAAGGACAGCCTCCTACGAGCAGTACGTC. As protein: CATSREITPHSLRTASYEQYV.